These 29 T cell receptor beta chains share one sample of origin, sequenced in a study of blood T cell repertoires in COVID-19. Here immunoSEQ multiplex PCR was the method, and the copy in TCRdb shows in-frame clones only, minus some. The profile shows about 150,000 clones, roughly 82% of them singletons. The sample comprised peripheral blood. Every receptor here comes from a woman between 50 and 59 years old with acute or convalescent COVID-19.

The chain couples TRBV5-4 to TRBJ2-1; unclear D gene. This CDR3 region has 13 residues. V was pared by 4 bases and J by 6 bases, with 11 bases between. Germline V gives CDR1 SGHNT, CDR2 YYREEE (reference sequence). The CDR3 spells CASSVGSGNEQFF. CDR3 coding DNA: TGTGCCAGCAGCGTGGGGTCGGGCAATGAGCAGTTCTTC. Looking up the rest from reference TRBV5-4 and TRBJ2-1 gives the full variable domain: ETGVTQSPTHLIKTRGQQVTLRCSSQSGHNTVSWYQQALGQGPQFIFQYYREEENGRGNFPPRFSGLQFPNYSSELNVNALELDDSALYLCASSVGSGNEQFFGPGTRLTVL.

The J gene is TRBJ1-2, the V gene TRBV6-6; the D gene is possibly TRBD1 (5 bases). Deletions cut 5 bases from V and 1 base from J, with 11 bases between. The length of the CDR3 is 14 residues. Germline-derived CDR1 and CDR2 are MNHNY and SVGAGI (reference sequence). In DNA form, the CDR3 reads TGTGCCAGCAGTCCGAGTGACAGTAACTATGGCTACACCTTC. Encoded protein: CASSPSDSNYGYTF.

The chain joins TRBV19 to TRBJ1-2; tentatively, D is TRBD1 (5 bases). The CDR3 runs 16 residues. V was shortened by 7 bases and J by 7 bases, with 25 bases between the two germline ends. Germline V gene data show CDR1 as LNHDA and CDR2 as SQIVND (reference sequence). CDR3 sequence (DNA): TGTGCCAGTATCTCCTCGGAAATGACAGTCCTCGGTGGCTACACCTTC. Amino acid sequence: CASISSEMTVLGGYTF.

This clone occurred a few times. The rearrangement uses TRBV4-2 and TRBJ1-6; weak D call: TRBD1 (6 bases). Germline CDR1 LGHNA, CDR2 YNFKEQ. The length of the CDR3 is 14 residues. V shed 4 bases and J shed 10 bases, with 14 bases lying between them. The CDR3 region has the DNA TGTGCCAGCAGCCGGGAGGGGGGAGGCTCACCCCTCCACTTT. Its protein product is CASSREGGGSPLHF.

This chain uses TRBV7-3 with TRBJ2-1, with 8 bases identical to TRBD1. The J segment lost 5 bases and the V segment lost 6 bases, leaving 3 bases of the junction unmatched. There are 13 residues in the CDR3. CDR1 and CDR2 from the germline V gene are SGHTA and FQGTGA. The CDR3 nucleotides are TGTGCCAGCAGTCAGGGGGCGGACAATGAGCAGTTCTTC. It codes for CASSQGADNEQFF. Supplemented by reference TRBV7-3 and TRBJ2-1, the full variable domain reads GAGVSQTPSNKVTEKGKYVELRCDPISGHTALYWYRQSLGQGPEFLIYFQGTGAADDSGLPNDRFFAVRPEGSVSTLKIQRTERGDSAVYLCASSQGADNEQFFGPGTRLTVL.

V gene TRBV4-3 combines with J gene TRBJ1-2; no definite D call. This CDR3 has 14 residues. Germline V lookup: CDR1 LGHNA, CDR2 YSLEER. The V gene lost 4 bases and the J gene lost 2 bases, with 11 bases spanning the gap. The CDR3 DNA follows: TGCGCCAGCAGCCGAGCGACGGGAAACTATGGCTACACCTTC. The encoded protein is CASSRATGNYGYTF.

This clone was detected a few times. The chain is built from TRBV5-1 and TRBJ1-1; D unclear. Trimming removed 4 bases at V and 3 bases at J, with 10 bases between. The CDR3 spans 13 residues. Germline V gene lookup returns CDR1 SGHRS and CDR2 YFSETQ. The CDR3 DNA sequence: TGCGCCAGCAGCGAGAGGCGGGACACTGAAGCTTTCTTT. Its protein is CASSERRDTEAFF.

This clone came up a few times. The chain has TRBV9 and TRBJ1-2; perhaps TRBD1 as D (6 bases). Deletions cut 0 bases from V and 4 bases from J, with 13 bases between. The CDR3 extends over 15 amino acids. Germline-derived CDR1 and CDR2 are SGDLS and YYNGEE. CDR3 amino acids: CASSVGGGRAYGYTF. The DNA for the CDR3 is TGTGCCAGCAGCGTAGGAGGGGGACGGGCCTATGGCTACACCTTC.

This chain links TRBV7-2 with TRBJ1-2; no firm D call. Trimming stripped 1 base from V and 4 bases from J, with 7 bases between. Germline CDR1 reads SGHTA; CDR2 reads FQGNSA. This CDR3 has 13 amino acids. Written as DNA, the CDR3 is TGTGCCAGCAGCTTAGGGTCGGTCTATGGCTACACCTTC. Translation: CASSLGSVYGYTF.

J is TRBJ2-4 and V is TRBV7-2, with D possibly matching TRBD1 (6 bases). The germline V gene encodes CDR1 SGHTA and CDR2 FQGNSA. The CDR3 runs to 15 residues. Deletions cut 3 bases from V and 3 bases from J, with 12 bases between. CDR3 nucleotides: TGTGCCAGCAGCTTGACCGCAGGGGTCAAAAACATTCAGTACTTC. Translating it yields CASSLTAGVKNIQYF. Full variable domain (missing parts from reference TRBV7-2 and TRBJ2-4): GAGVSQSPSNKVTEKGKDVELRCDPISGHTALYWYRQSLGQGLEFLIYFQGNSAPDKSGLPSDRFSAERTGGSVSTLTIQRTQQEDSAVYLCASSLTAGVKNIQYFGAGTRLSVL.

This chain joins TRBV6-5 and TRBJ2-1; weak D call: TRBD2 (5 bases). Between the trimmed V and J ends, which lost 2 bases and 8 bases, there was a span of 10 bases. The CDR3 extends over 13 amino acids. Germline V gives CDR1 MNHEY, CDR2 SVGAGI. The CDR3 sequence is CASSYKRGHEQFF. The CDR3 region has the DNA TGTGCCAGCAGTTACAAACGGGGTCATGAGCAGTTCTTC.

The chain uses TRBV7-2 and TRBJ1-2; possibly TRBD1 for D (5 bases). Per the germline V gene, CDR1 is SGHTA and CDR2 is FQGNSA. V lost 1 base to trimming and J lost 0 bases, with 12 bases between them. The CDR3 totals 16 residues. CDR3 sequence reads: CASSLVFQGPNYGYTF. Here the CDR3 DNA reads TGTGCCAGCAGCTTAGTTTTCCAGGGCCCTAACTATGGCTACACCTTC. Based on the CDR3 plus reference TRBV7-2 and TRBJ1-2, the full variable domain is GAGVSQSPSNKVTEKGKDVELRCDPISGHTALYWYRQSLGQGLEFLIYFQGNSAPDKSGLPSDRFSAERTGGSVSTLTIQRTQQEDSAVYLCASSLVFQGPNYGYTFGSGTRLTVV.

The J gene is TRBJ1-2, the V gene TRBV2, with 7 bases that match TRBD1. The CDR3 length is 13 residues. V trimming: 9 bases; J trimming: 5 bases; junction bases outside the gene matches: 9. CDR1 and CDR2 from the germline V gene are SNHLY and FYNNEI. CDR3 coding DNA: TGTGCCAGAAGGGGACAGTCACTTTATGGCTACACCTTC. Amino acid sequence: CARRGQSLYGYTF.

This chain links TRBV28 with TRBJ1-1, with a possible D match to TRBD1 (6 bases). V lost 1 base, J lost 6 bases, and 18 bases lay in between. This CDR3 comprises 16 residues. Germline lookup yields CDR1 MDHEN and CDR2 SYDVKM. The CDR3 bases are TGTGCCAGCAGTTTATCCGGGGGCGGGGGCGGCTCTGAAGCTTTCTTT. It is translated as CASSLSGGGGGSEAFF.

This chain uses TRBV10-3 with TRBJ1-3; D not resolved. The germline V gene has CDR1 ENHRY and CDR2 SYGVKD. The CDR3 runs to 14 residues. Between the trimmed V and J ends, which lost 11 bases and 0 bases, there was a span of 14 bases. The CDR3, as DNA: TGTGCCGTCGCGGACTCGAGCTCTGGAAACACCATATATTTT. This encodes CAVADSSSGNTIYF.

V is TRBV2 and J is TRBJ1-1; D call uncertain. The germline V and J ends were trimmed by 2 bases and 0 bases, with 10 bases remaining between them. The CDR3 runs to 15 residues. Germline CDR1 SNHLY, CDR2 FYNNEI. The CDR3 DNA follows: TGTGCCAGCAGTGAACTGGGAGATATGAACACTGAAGCTTTCTTT. Translating it yields CASSELGDMNTEAFF.

The V gene is TRBV2, the J gene TRBJ1-1; possibly TRBD1 for D (6 bases). Germline V CDR1 and CDR2: SNHLY, FYNNEI. V lost 9 bases and J lost 5, with 16 bases in between. CDR3 length: 13 residues. CDR3 nucleotides: TGTGCCAGTCACGGGGGGCATGGAACTGAAGCTTTCTTT. It encodes CASHGGHGTEAFF.

This chain joins TRBV7-2 and TRBJ2-7, with unresolved D. The CDR3 consists of 13 residues. Germline-derived CDR1 and CDR2 are SGHTA and FQGNSA. With 5 bases removed from V and 6 bases from J, the gap between germline ends came to 14 bases. Here the CDR3 reads CASSPMVPSEQYF. CDR3 bases: TGTGCCAGCAGCCCTATGGTCCCCTCCGAGCAGTACTTC.

V and J are TRBV7-2 and TRBJ1-6, with 7 bases that match TRBD1. The CDR3 is 12 amino acids. CDR1 SGHTA and CDR2 FQGNSA come from the germline V gene. Trimming took 5 bases from V and 14 from J; bases not matched to a gene: 6. The CDR3 is CASSVQGLALHF. As DNA, the CDR3 is TGTGCCAGCAGCGTACAGGGGCTGGCCCTCCACTTT.

CDR3 amino acids: CAISVDRVNEQYF. CDR3 DNA sequence: TGTGCCATCAGTGTTGACAGGGTGAACGAGCAGTACTTC. This chain connects TRBV10-3 to TRBJ2-7; 7 bases fit TRBD1. This CDR3 is 13 amino acids long. V trimming: 4 bases; J trimming: 5 bases; junction bases outside the gene matches: 5. Germline values: CDR1 ENHRY, CDR2 SYGVKD.

CDR3 loop: CASSSPTTSSNTGELFF. CDR3 nucleotides: TGTGCCAGCAGTTCTCCTACGACTAGCTCGAACACCGGGGAGCTGTTTTTT. The chain links TRBV28 to TRBJ2-2, with 7 bases identical to TRBD2. CDR3 length: 17 amino acids. Germline trimming cut 4 bases from V and 0 bases from J; bases unmatched to any gene: 8. Germline CDR1 reads MDHEN; CDR2 reads SYDVKM.

The genes are TRBV29-1 and TRBJ2-5; TRBD2 is a possible D gene (5 bases). Germline-derived CDR1 and CDR2 are SQVTM and ANQGSEA. CDR3 length: 14 residues. V was cut by 7 bases and J by 1 base, with 16 bases left in between. CDR3 DNA sequence: TGCAGCGCCCGACTGGGTAGCGTCCAAGAGACCCAGTACTTC. Translation: CSARLGSVQETQYF.

This CDR3 is CSVGEGTTNEKLFF. CDR3 coding DNA: TGCAGCGTTGGGGAGGGTACAACTAATGAAAAACTGTTTTTT. This rearrangement joins TRBV29-1 to TRBJ1-4; D gene uncertain. Germline CDR1 reads SQVTM; CDR2 reads ANQGSEA. The CDR3 consists of 14 residues. Trimming took off 4 bases at V and 0 bases at J, with 9 bases between the two ends.

The chain employs TRBV27 and TRBJ2-3; the D is unclear. The V gene lost 9 bases and the J gene lost 8 bases, with 6 bases spanning the gap. Germline CDR1 MNHEY, CDR2 SMNVEV (reference sequence). This CDR3 is built from 9 residues. CDR3 region: CARPGTQYF. CDR3 nucleotide sequence: TGTGCCAGGCCGGGTACGCAGTATTTT.

This chain joins TRBV25-1 and TRBJ1-1; 7 nucleotides agree with TRBD1. This CDR3 has 14 residues. Germline assignment: CDR1 MGHDK and CDR2 SYGVNS. The ends lost 6 bases at V and 3 bases at J; junction bases unmatched: 7. CDR3 in DNA: TGTGCCAGCAGGGAGACAGGGTGGGACACTGAAGCTTTCTTT. Amino acids: CASRETGWDTEAFF.

The chain links TRBV12-3 or TRBV12-4 to TRBJ2-2; TRBD1 is a possible D gene (6 bases). The CDR3 is made up of 13 amino acids. V was pared by 4 bases and J by 3 bases, with 6 bases between. The CDR3 here is CASSYRDTGELFF. For the CDR3, the DNA is TGTGCCAGCAGTTACAGGGACACCGGGGAGCTGTTTTTT.

The V call is TRBV19, the J call TRBJ2-3, with 7 bases that match TRBD2. Germline values: CDR1 LNHDA, CDR2 SQIVND (reference sequence). This CDR3 contains 16 residues. The ends lost 1 base at V and 5 bases at J; junction bases unmatched: 9. The CDR3 bases are TGTGCCAGTAGTATAGGGGGAGGGGTCCCCGGAGATACGCAGTATTTT. It yields the protein CASSIGGGVPGDTQYF. The entire variable domain, with the rest obtained from reference TRBV19 and TRBJ2-3, is as follows: DGGITQSPKYLFRKEGQNVTLSCEQNLNHDAMYWYRQDPGQGLRLIYYSQIVNDFQKGDIAEGYSVSREKKESFPLTVTSAQKNPTAFYLCASSIGGGVPGDTQYFGPGTRLTVL.

V usage is TRBV5-4 and J usage is TRBJ2-7; possibly TRBD2 for D (6 bases). V was pared by 4 bases and J by 0 bases, with 11 bases between. The CDR3 runs to 14 residues. Germline lookup yields CDR1 SGHNT and CDR2 YYREEE (reference sequence). CDR3 nucleotide sequence: TGTGCCAGCAGCCCGGCGGACTACTCCTACGAGCAGTACTTC. It encodes CASSPADYSYEQYF.

This clone was detected once. The chain carries TRBV4-1 and TRBJ1-4; D may be TRBD1 (5 bases). Per the germline V gene, CDR1 is MGHRA and CDR2 is YSYEKL. Trimming cost V 2 bases and J 7 bases, with 11 bases left between them. This CDR3 is 14 amino acids long. CDR3: CASSQSGGGEKLFF. CDR3 coding DNA: TGCGCCAGCAGCCAATCCGGGGGAGGTGAAAAACTGTTTTTT.